This T cell receptor (beta chain) was identified in a study of shared clonotypes between healthy human individuals. Only one count was recorded for this clone. This CDR3 is built from 15 residues. V dropped 0 bases and J dropped 5 bases, with 12 bases sitting between them. Per the germline V gene, CDR1 is SGHRS and CDR2 is YFSETQ. Clones were read by immunoSEQ multiplex PCR, and TCRdb kept only the in-frame ones, dropping some. This sample yields some 1 million clones, of which about 75% are seen a single time; 1.4% belongs to the top ten. Sequencing was performed on memory CD4+ T cells sorted from blood. Subset given: CD45RA-negative fraction. This sequence originates from a man between 18 and 29 years old in good health. This rearrangement joins TRBV5-1 to TRBJ1-5; D gene unclear. CDR3 region: CASSLDGNAYQPQHF. The CDR3 DNA reads TGCGCCAGCAGCTTGGATGGGAATGCCTATCAGCCCCAGCATTTT.